Listed below are T cell receptor beta chains from one sample, sequenced in a study of CD8+ T cells in alopecia areata. Here immunoSEQ multiplex PCR was the method, and the copy in TCRdb shows in-frame clones only, minus some. Here the sample spans roughly 65,000 clones, approximately 46% being singletons. The sample consisted of CD8+ T cells sorted from blood, taken at week 0. Receptors were obtained from a human donor with alopecia areata. CDR3s include the opening cysteine and the closing phenylalanine or tryptophan. D genes are given only for firm matches. A clone size is listed for some rows: how often the clone was seen (once, few, many), or a class if it is expanded.

clone size	V gene	J gene	D gene	CDR3 protein	CDR3 DNA
few	TRBV2	TRBJ2-1	TRBD2	CASSDFLADSYNEQFF	TGTGCCAGCAGTGATTTCCTAGCGGACTCCTACAATGAGCAGTTCTTC
.	TRBV28	TRBJ2-4	TRBD1	CASSSNRGRGTQNIQYF	TGTGCCAGCAGTTCAAACAGGGGGCGGGGGACCCAAAACATTCAGTACTTC
.	TRBV27	TRBJ2-7	.	CASSLSDAVSYEQYF	TGTGCCAGCAGTTTAAGTGACGCAGTCTCCTACGAGCAGTACTTC
.	TRBV29-1	TRBJ2-7	.	CSVSAMDSDAYEQYF	TGCAGCGTTTCCGCAATGGACAGCGATGCCTACGAGCAGTACTTC
.	TRBV29-1	TRBJ2-1	.	CSVEALGASVAVNNEQFF	TGCAGCGTTGAAGCTCTCGGGGCTAGCGTCGCCGTCAACAATGAGCAGTTCTTC
.	TRBV6-5	TRBJ1-5	.	CASSYGRDQPQHF	TGTGCCAGCAGTTACGGGCGGGATCAGCCCCAGCATTTT
many	TRBV6-6	TRBJ1-4	.	CASSYDPVATNEKLFF	TGTGCCAGCAGTTACGACCCCGTTGCAACTAATGAAAAACTGTTTTTT
.	TRBV28	TRBJ2-7	TRBD2	CASSLLREGGMKHF	TGTGCCAGCAGTTTGTTGCGGGAGGGGGGGATGAAGCACTTC
.	TRBV29-1	TRBJ2-1	TRBD2	CSVAASGNEQFF	TGCAGCGTTGCTGCTAGCGGAAATGAGCAGTTCTTC
few	TRBV5-1	TRBJ2-7	.	CASSPYPGGNAYEQYF	TGCGCCAGCAGCCCCTATCCTGGAGGGAACGCCTACGAGCAGTACTTC
.	TRBV7-3	TRBJ2-3	TRBD1	CASSLRGGADTQYF	TGTGCCAGCAGCTTAAGAGGGGGCGCAGATACGCAGTATTTT
.	TRBV6-1	TRBJ2-2	TRBD1	CASSAPGQANTGELFF	TGTGCCAGCAGTGCGCCGGGACAGGCGAACACCGGGGAGCTGTTTTTT
.	TRBV5-1	TRBJ2-3	TRBD2	CASSLGAGGVTDTQYF	TGCGCCAGCAGCTTAGGAGCGGGAGGGGTCACAGATACGCAGTATTTT
.	TRBV6-5	TRBJ2-1	.	CASSYRGTEQFF	TGTGCCAGCAGTTACAGGGGAACTGAGCAGTTCTTC
.	TRBV27	TRBJ2-3	.	CASSLIRTDTQYF	TGTGCCAGCAGTTTGATCCGTACAGATACGCAGTATTTT
few	TRBV29-1	TRBJ1-1	.	CSVPERGRYTEAFF	TGCAGCGTCCCAGAGAGGGGCCGATACACTGAAGCTTTCTTT
.	TRBV9	TRBJ2-1	.	CASSVGAGMFF	TGTGCCAGCAGCGTAGGGGCAGGGATGTTCTTC
.	TRBV29-1	TRBJ2-1	.	CSVGGAENSSYNEQFF	TGCAGCGTTGGGGGAGCGGAGAACAGCTCCTACAATGAGCAGTTCTTC
.	TRBV4-1	TRBJ2-5	.	CASSQDQGGLKTQYF	TGCGCCAGCAGCCAAGATCAGGGTGGGTTGAAGACCCAGTACTTC
.	TRBV7-2	TRBJ2-7	.	CASSLLPGRNEQYF	TGTGCCAGCAGCTTATTGCCAGGGCGGAACGAGCAGTACTTC